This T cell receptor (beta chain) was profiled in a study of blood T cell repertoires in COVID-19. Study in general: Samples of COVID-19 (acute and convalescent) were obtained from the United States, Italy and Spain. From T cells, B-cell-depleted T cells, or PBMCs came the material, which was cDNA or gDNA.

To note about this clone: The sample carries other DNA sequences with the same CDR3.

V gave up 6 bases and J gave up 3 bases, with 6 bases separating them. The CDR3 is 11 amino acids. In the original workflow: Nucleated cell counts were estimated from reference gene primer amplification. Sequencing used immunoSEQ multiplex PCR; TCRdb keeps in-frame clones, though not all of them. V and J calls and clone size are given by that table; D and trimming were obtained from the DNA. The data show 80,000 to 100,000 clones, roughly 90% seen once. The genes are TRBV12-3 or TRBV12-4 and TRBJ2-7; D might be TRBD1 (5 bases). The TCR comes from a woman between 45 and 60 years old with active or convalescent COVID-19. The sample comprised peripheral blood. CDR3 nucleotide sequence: TGTGCCAGCAGCCAGGGCTACGAGCAGTACTTC. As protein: CASSQGYEQYF.